This TCR beta chain was obtained from a study of blood T cell repertoires in COVID-19. How the authors handled the data: Estimates of nucleated cell counts were drawn from the amplification of reference gene primers. The assay was immunoSEQ multiplex PCR, and TCRdb's table has in-frame clones only and misses some. The D gene and trimming were derived from the DNA, and the V and J assignments and clone size from that table. The sample has 130,000 to 150,000 clones, about nine tenths seen once. CDR3 size: 15 residues. J gave up 7 bases and V 3 bases, and 6 bases lay outside the gene matches. Germline V gene sequence: CDR1 MGHDK, CDR2 SYGVNS.

V usage is TRBV25-1 and J usage is TRBJ2-1, with 10 bases identical to TRBD2. The sequencing input was peripheral blood. The sequence derives from a human donor in a cohort sampled during active COVID-19. CDR3 in amino acids: CASSDRTSGGNEQFF. CDR3 nucleotides: TGTGCCAGCAGTGATCGGACTAGCGGCGGGAATGAGCAGTTCTTC.